The 16 T cell receptor beta chains reported below all come from one sample, sequenced in a study of blood T cell repertoires in COVID-19. Measured with immunoSEQ multiplex PCR; TCRdb has only the in-frame clones, and not every one. The sample shows approximately 270,000 clones, 80% to 90% of them seen only once. Source material: PBMCs or T cells enriched from blood (not recorded which). These receptors came from a woman aged 50 to 65 who had recovered from COVID-19.

V is TRBV5-1 and J is TRBJ2-7, with D maybe TRBD1 (6 bases). The V and J ends lost 5 bases and 0 bases respectively, with 15 bases between them. The germline V gene encodes CDR1 SGHRS and CDR2 YFSETQ. CDR3 length: 15 amino acids. CDR3 DNA sequence: TGCGCCAGCAGACAGGGACACCTGAGCTCCTACGAGCAGTACTTC. This translates into CASRQGHLSSYEQYF.

This clone was seen a few times. This chain connects TRBV5-5 to TRBJ1-6; weak D call: TRBD1 (5 bases). Trimming cost V 7 bases and J 5 bases, with 13 bases left between them. Germline-derived CDR1 and CDR2 are SGHKS and YYEKEE (reference sequence). The CDR3 totals 14 residues. CDR3 sequence: CASRRGVDNSPLHF. In DNA, the CDR3 is TGTGCCAGCCGGCGGGGCGTGGATAATTCACCCCTCCACTTT.

This chain connects TRBV5-5 to TRBJ1-4; possible D gene TRBD1, 5 bases. The length of the CDR3 is 15 residues. Germline lookup yields CDR1 SGHKS and CDR2 YYEKEE (reference sequence). Deletions cut 2 bases from V and 8 bases from J, with 16 bases between. The CDR3 region is CASSFNGGRNEKLFF. The CDR3 DNA is TGTGCCAGCAGCTTTAACGGGGGGAGGAACGAAAAACTGTTTTTT.

The chain joins TRBV5-4 to TRBJ2-3; 13 nucleotides agree with TRBD2. Trimming removed 4 bases from V and 2 bases from J; junction bases left unmatched: 7. The germline CDR1 and CDR2 sequences are SGHNT and YYREEE (reference sequence). CDR3 length: 17 residues. CDR3 DNA: TGTGCCAGCAGCAACCTAGGACTAGCGGGAGACACAGATACGCAGTATTTT. Amino acids: CASSNLGLAGDTDTQYF.

In its sample, this clone was seen once. This chain joins TRBV24-1 and TRBJ2-1, with 9 bases fitting TRBD1. V was clipped by 1 base and J by 7 bases; unmatched bases: 7. CDR3 length: 16 residues. Looked up from germline, CDR1 is KGHDR and CDR2 is SFDVKD. The CDR3 DNA is TGTGCCACCAGTGATTTCGTCCGGACAGGGGAAAATGAGCAGTTCTTC. It encodes CATSDFVRTGENEQFF.

V is TRBV19 and J is TRBJ2-1; no reliable D call. CDR3 length: 11 residues. The ends were cut back, 3 bases at V and 8 bases at J, with 5 bases in the middle. CDR1 LNHDA and CDR2 SQIVND come from the germline V gene (reference sequence). This CDR3 is CASSIWHEQFF. CDR3 DNA sequence: TGTGCCAGTAGTATTTGGCATGAGCAGTTCTTC.

The chain is built from TRBV15 and TRBJ1-3, with D uncertain. Germline lookup yields CDR1 LNHNV and CDR2 YYDKDF (reference sequence). There are 14 residues in the CDR3. The V end lost 1 base, the J end lost 0 bases, and 4 bases lay between the germline ends. The CDR3 loop is CATSRGGSGNTIYF. CDR3 DNA sequence: TGTGCCACCAGCAGAGGAGGCTCTGGAAACACCATATATTTT. Looking up the rest from reference TRBV15 and TRBJ1-3 gives the full variable domain: DAMVIQNPRYQVTQFGKPVTLSCSQTLNHNVMYWYQQKSSQAPKLLFHYYDKDFNNEADTPDNFQSRRPNTSFCFLDIRSPGLGDTAMYLCATSRGGSGNTIYFGEGSWLTVV.

The CDR3 here is CATSRVHIGGGDTQYF. The CDR3 coding sequence is TGTGCCACCAGCAGAGTTCATATCGGGGGTGGAGATACGCAGTATTTT. This chain links TRBV15 with TRBJ2-3, with D tentatively TRBD2 (6 bases). Germline V gives CDR1 LNHNV, CDR2 YYDKDF (reference sequence). V gave up 1 base and J gave up 5 bases, with 16 bases separating them. The CDR3 contains 16 residues.

The gene calls are TRBV19 and TRBJ2-3, with D tentatively TRBD1 (6 bases). V lost 5 bases and J lost 2, with 20 bases in between. Germline V CDR1 and CDR2: LNHDA, SQIVND (reference sequence). The CDR3 is 17 amino acids. The CDR3 nucleotides read TGTGCCAGTAGTCTCTCATCTCAGGGGACCTCCACAGATACGCAGTATTTT. This translates into CASSLSSQGTSTDTQYF.

V usage is TRBV18 and J usage is TRBJ1-1; 8 bases are a match to TRBD1. Germline values: CDR1 KGHSH, CDR2 LQKENI. V lost 3 bases to trimming and J lost 4 bases; unmatched junction nucleotides: 4. This CDR3 region has 14 residues. In nucleotides, the CDR3 is TGTGCCAGCTCACCGGACAGGGTGGCCACTGAAGCTTTCTTT. Protein: CASSPDRVATEAFF.

This rearrangement joins TRBV20-1 to TRBJ2-7; 10 bases map to TRBD2. Germline loops: CDR1 DFQATT, CDR2 SNEGSKA (reference sequence). The CDR3 is 17 residues long. After removal of 3 bases from V and 0 bases from J, the junction contained 11 bases not matched to a gene. In nucleotides, the CDR3 is TGCAGTGCTAGTCAAAGCGGGAGGGCCTGGGGCTCCTACGAGCAGTACTTC. Protein sequence: CSASQSGRAWGSYEQYF.

The chain has TRBV19 and TRBJ1-5; D not certain. V lost 4 bases, J lost 2 bases, and 6 bases lay in between. Germline V gives CDR1 LNHDA, CDR2 SQIVND (reference sequence). The CDR3 has 13 residues. The CDR3 DNA follows: TGTGCCAGTAGTAAACAGCGCAATCAGCCCCAGCATTTT. It is translated as CASSKQRNQPQHF.

The CDR3 DNA is TGCAGCGTTGGACTGGGACTAGCGGGAGACGAGACCCAGTACTTC. Amino acids: CSVGLGLAGDETQYF. This sequence joins TRBV29-1 and TRBJ2-5, with 14 nucleotides matching TRBD2. CDR1 is SQVTM and CDR2 is ANQGSEA in the germline V gene. With V trimmed by 4 bases and J by 5 bases, 6 bases remained unmatched. The CDR3 has 15 amino acids.

This clone was counted between two and nine times. The chain recombines TRBV27 with TRBJ1-2; possibly TRBD1 for D (6 bases). V lost 8 bases to trimming and J lost 0 bases, with 13 bases between them. Germline V gene lookup returns CDR1 MNHEY and CDR2 SMNVEV (reference sequence). The CDR3 length is 14 residues. DNA for the CDR3: TGTGCCAGCGGGGGACACCTAGCTAACTATGGCTACACCTTC. It is translated as CASGGHLANYGYTF.

V gene TRBV18 combines with J gene TRBJ2-7; 14 nucleotides align to TRBD2. The CDR3 totals 16 residues. Trimming took 5 bases from V and 5 from J; bases not matched to a gene: 8. CDR1 and CDR2 (germline): KGHSH, LQKENI. The CDR3 sequence: CASSTGTSGRVHEQYF. CDR3 sequence (DNA): TGTGCCAGCTCAACTGGGACTAGCGGGAGAGTCCACGAGCAGTACTTC. The variable domain in full, completed from reference TRBV18 and TRBJ2-7, reads NAGVMQNPRHLVRRRGQEARLRCSPMKGHSHVYWYRQLPEEGLKFMVYLQKENIIDESGMPKERFSAEFPKEGPSILRIQQVVRGDSAAYFCASSTGTSGRVHEQYFGPGTRLTVT.

This clone was seen a few times. The chain recombines TRBV6-5 with TRBJ2-1, with 8 bases lining up with TRBD2. The CDR3 totals 14 residues. Per germline, CDR1 MNHEY and CDR2 SVGAGI. V lost 5 bases, J lost 10 bases, and 10 bases stayed unmatched. The chain's CDR3 is CASSKPGLGSEQFF. The DNA of the CDR3 is TGTGCCAGCAGTAAACCGGGACTAGGTAGCGAGCAGTTCTTC.